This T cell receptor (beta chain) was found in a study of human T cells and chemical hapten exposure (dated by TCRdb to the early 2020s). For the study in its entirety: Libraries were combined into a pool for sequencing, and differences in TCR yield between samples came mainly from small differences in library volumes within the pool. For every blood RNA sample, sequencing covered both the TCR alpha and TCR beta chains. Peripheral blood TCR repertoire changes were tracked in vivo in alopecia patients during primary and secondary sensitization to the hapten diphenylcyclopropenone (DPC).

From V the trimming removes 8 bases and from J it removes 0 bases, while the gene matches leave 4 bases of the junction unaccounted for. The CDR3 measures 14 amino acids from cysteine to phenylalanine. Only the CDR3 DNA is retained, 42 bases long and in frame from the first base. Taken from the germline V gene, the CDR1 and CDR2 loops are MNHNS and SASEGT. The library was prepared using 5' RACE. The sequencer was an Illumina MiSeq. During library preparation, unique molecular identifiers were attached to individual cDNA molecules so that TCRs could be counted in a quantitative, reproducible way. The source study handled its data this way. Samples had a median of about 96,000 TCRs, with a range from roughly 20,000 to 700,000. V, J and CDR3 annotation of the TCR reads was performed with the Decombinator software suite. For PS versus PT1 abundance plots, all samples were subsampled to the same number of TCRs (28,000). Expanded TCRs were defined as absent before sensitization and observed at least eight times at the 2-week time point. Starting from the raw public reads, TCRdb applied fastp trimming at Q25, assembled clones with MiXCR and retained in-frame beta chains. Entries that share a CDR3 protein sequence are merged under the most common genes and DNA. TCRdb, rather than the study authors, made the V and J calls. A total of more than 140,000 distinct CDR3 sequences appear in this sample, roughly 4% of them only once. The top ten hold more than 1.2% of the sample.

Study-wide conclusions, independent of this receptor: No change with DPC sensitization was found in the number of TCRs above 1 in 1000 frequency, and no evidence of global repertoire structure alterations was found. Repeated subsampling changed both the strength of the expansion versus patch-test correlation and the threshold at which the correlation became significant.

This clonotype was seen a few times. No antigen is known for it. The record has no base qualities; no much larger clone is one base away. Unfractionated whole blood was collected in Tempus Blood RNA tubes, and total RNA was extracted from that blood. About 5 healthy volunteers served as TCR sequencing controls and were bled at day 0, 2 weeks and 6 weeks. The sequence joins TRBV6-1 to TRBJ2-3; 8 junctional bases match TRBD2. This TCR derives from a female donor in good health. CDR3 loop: CASSRGGSTDTQYF. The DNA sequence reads TGTGCCAGCTCTCGCGGGGGGAGCACAGATACGCAGTATTTT.